This is a list of T cell receptor beta chains from one sample in a study of cytomegalovirus exposure and HLA in healthy donors. TCRdb's copy holds only in-frame clones and misses some; the assay was immunoSEQ multiplex PCR. The table has 75,000 to 100,000 clones, roughly three quarters seen once. Sequences were obtained from PBMCs. The receptors originated from a woman aged 55 to 70 in good health and CMV-seropositive. CDR3s include the opening cysteine and the closing phenylalanine or tryptophan.

v_call	cdr3_length	cdr3_aa
TRBV29-1	14	CSVEFMTGKETQYF
TRBV6-5	15	CASSPNRGGTYEQYF
TRBV7-2	13	CASSQSQRGEQFF
TRBV28	15	CASSPARGFNTEAFF
TRBV6-6	13	CASSQGSHQPQHF
TRBV6-6	15	CASSYPRTVRGGYTF
TRBV19	17	CASSLSTGGDSNQPQHF
TRBV30	15	CAWSVGTSGTDTQYF
TRBV9	14	CASSSTGVGETQYF
TRBV10-2	14	CASSERGYQETQYF
TRBV5-1	14	CASCQGGADEKLFF
TRBV19	17	CASSNSPGQGTSYEQYF
TRBV15	16	CATSRLPGSNYNEQFF
TRBV7-9	16	CASSDGGHDLLYEQYF
TRBV10-2	18	CASSENVGTGGNTGELFF
TRBV6-5	13	CASSYSSRVEAFF
TRBV15	16	CATSRGASGRADEQFF
TRBV21-1	15	CASSKRVTVGGTQYF
TRBV2	15	CASSETGIMNTEAFF
TRBV4-2	16	CASSQDYQPGTDTQYF
TRBV18	14	CASSRDRVLYEQYF
TRBV6-6	15	CASSRPRGSSYEQYF
TRBV30	16	CAWSGYRVPSGNTIYF
TRBV5-6	19	CASSLGGTSGLAAYNEQFF
TRBV4-2	14	CASSQTGGGYGYTF
TRBV29-1	15	CSVLTSDRGFNGYTF
TRBV5-1	16	CASRPGTGTVTGELFF
TRBV6-1	14	CASAYGGAQETQYF
TRBV14	15	CASSQGQGLYYGYTF
TRBV4-1	21	CASSPPGWGLGTSGSYNEQFF
TRBV28	16	CASSSGLHARTGELFF
TRBV19	14	CASSTQGNTGELFF
TRBV27	11	CASSLSGRAFF
TRBV4-1	14	CASSQDHSGYGYTF
TRBV2	15	CASRRDRATNEKLFF
TRBV11-2	12	CASSLEGDTIYF
TRBV5-8	15	CASSLAGGSNQPQHF
TRBV2	14	CASSIGTGYEKLFF
TRBV28	13	CASSLGPFYEQYF
TRBV7-2	14	CASSLDQGINEQFF